This TCR beta chain was profiled in a study of T cell responses to AZD1222 COVID-19 vaccine. Notes on the study in general: Among those given AZD1222, only 6 or 7 were seropositive at baseline. Spike was spanned by vaccine-associated CD4 TCRs, which were dominant at 160-218 and 743-854.

Concerning this clone: What it recognizes is unknown.

Germline V gives CDR1 MDHEN, CDR2 SYDVKM. The CDR3 totals 15 residues. V was shortened by 5 bases and J by 4 bases, with 17 bases between the two germline ends. Generated by immunoSEQ multiplex PCR, the TCRdb table keeps only in-frame clones and is missing some. This table holds over 110,000 clones, 80% to 95% found once. The sample was peripheral blood, taken on day 0 of AZD1222 vaccination. The receptor was isolated from an adult in good health. This chain links TRBV28 with TRBJ1-1; no firm D call. For the CDR3, the DNA is TGTGCCAGCAGTCCTAACAGCGCCGGTATCACTGAAGCTTTCTTT. Its protein product is CASSPNSAGITEAFF.